Below are 21 T cell receptor beta chains sequenced from a single sample in a study of T cells in localized non-small cell lung cancer. The table came from immunoSEQ multiplex PCR; TCRdb's copy has only in-frame clones and leaves some out. The sample contains 41,000 or so clones, more than 85% of which appear only once. The sequencing here drew on peripheral blood, taken before any cancer treatment. Receptor source: a woman between 18 and 49 years old with stage III lung adenocarcinoma.

This sequence joins TRBV15 and TRBJ1-4; D is unclear. V lost 5 bases to trimming and J lost 0 bases, with 10 bases between them. The CDR3 length is 15 residues. Germline assignment: CDR1 LNHNV and CDR2 YYDKDF (reference sequence). The CDR3 loop is CATSLSQATNEKLFF. Written as DNA, the CDR3 is TGTGCCACCAGCCTCAGCCAAGCAACTAATGAAAAACTGTTTTTT.

This chain connects TRBV27 to TRBJ1-2; TRBD1 aligns across 7 bases. Germline CDR1 reads MNHEY; CDR2 reads SMNVEV (reference sequence). The CDR3 is 14 residues long. The trim removed 0 bases at V and 6 bases at J, leaving 4 bases unmatched. Here the CDR3 DNA reads TGTGCCAGCAGTTTATCGGAGGGGGCGCATGGCTACACCTTC. This encodes CASSLSEGAHGYTF.

There are a few counts of this clone. The chain recombines TRBV19 with TRBJ2-7; no clear D gene. This CDR3 contains 15 residues. CDR1 and CDR2 from the germline V gene are LNHDA and SQIVND (reference sequence). V lost 0 bases and J 3 bases, leaving 12 bases between the germline ends. CDR3 region: CASSIEGRPYYEQYF. The CDR3 bases are TGTGCCAGTAGTATAGAAGGCAGACCCTACTACGAGCAGTACTTC.

The chain has TRBV7-3 and TRBJ2-5; TRBD1 matches at 9 bases. V trimming: 3 bases; J trimming: 4 bases; junction bases outside the gene matches: 6. There are 15 residues in the CDR3. CDR1 is SGHTA and CDR2 is FQGTGA in the germline V gene. The CDR3 sequence: CASSLGTGGGETQYF. DNA for the CDR3: TGTGCCAGCAGCTTGGGAACAGGGGGCGGAGAGACCCAGTACTTC.

This rearrangement joins TRBV27 to TRBJ2-7; D not certain. The CDR3 totals 12 residues. From germline, CDR1 is MNHEY and CDR2 SMNVEV (reference sequence). Trimming removed 6 bases from V and 4 bases from J, with 10 bases in between. CDR3 residues: CASRASLYEQYF. The CDR3 coding sequence is TGTGCCAGCAGGGCCTCGCTATACGAGCAGTACTTC.

The rearrangement uses TRBV6-1 and TRBJ2-5; a weak D match, TRBD2 (5 bases). The V end was cut by 5 bases, the J end by 0 bases, with 13 bases between. CDR1 and CDR2 from the germline V gene are MNHNS and SASEGT. CDR3 length: 15 amino acids. CDR3 region: CASSPNGMYQETQYF. CDR3 DNA: TGTGCCAGCAGTCCAAACGGGATGTACCAAGAGACCCAGTACTTC.

This chain connects TRBV11-2 to TRBJ1-1, with TRBD1 matching over 7 bases. The CDR3 has 13 residues. With 0 bases clipped from V and 8 bases from J, the junction kept 3 bases outside the gene matches. CDR1 is SGHAT, CDR2 FQNNGV, per germline. CDR3 nucleotides: TGTGCCAGCAGCTTAGACGGACAGGTCGAAGCTTTCTTT. Amino acid sequence: CASSLDGQVEAFF.

This clone was found a few times. The chain recombines TRBV6-4 with TRBJ2-1; 10 positions agree with TRBD2. J gave up 4 bases and V 3 bases, and 6 bases lay outside the gene matches. Germline V gene data show CDR1 as MRHNA and CDR2 as SNTAGT. CDR3 length: 16 residues. In DNA form, the CDR3 reads TGTGCCAGCAGTGAAGCCAGCGGGGGGGATTACAATGAGCAGTTCTTC. Translating gives CASSEASGGDYNEQFF.

The J gene is TRBJ2-7, the V gene TRBV11-1; 10 nucleotides agree with TRBD2. Germline loops: CDR1 SGHAT, CDR2 FQDESV (reference sequence). The CDR3 runs to 16 residues. V was pared by 0 bases and J by 0 bases, with 2 bases of the junction left unmatched. The CDR3 coding sequence is TGTGCCAGCAGCTTAGCGGCTAGCGGGGGCTCCTACGAGCAGTACTTC. This codes for CASSLAASGGSYEQYF.

This clone showed up just once. The CDR3 nucleotides are TGTGCCAGCATCAACCAGGGACGGACTGAAGCTTTCTTT. It yields the protein CASINQGRTEAFF. The chain recombines TRBV6-5 with TRBJ1-1, with D perhaps matching TRBD1 (5 bases). Deletions cut 7 bases from V and 5 bases from J, with 14 bases between. CDR3 length: 13 residues. Germline V gene data show CDR1 as MNHEY and CDR2 as SVGAGI.

The rearrangement uses TRBV18 and TRBJ1-2; 8 positions match TRBD1. V dropped 6 bases and J dropped 5; count of bases not matched to a gene: 8. The CDR3 is made up of 14 amino acids. Germline CDR1 is KGHSH and CDR2 is LQKENI. CDR3 sequence reads: CASSASDRVYGYTF. Written as DNA, the CDR3 is TGTGCCAGCTCCGCCTCGGACAGGGTATATGGCTACACCTTC.

The chain links TRBV6-1 to TRBJ1-5; 8 bases are shared with TRBD1. This CDR3 is 15 amino acids long. The germline CDR1 and CDR2 sequences are MNHNS and SASEGT. Trimming removed 6 bases from V and 2 bases from J; junction bases left unmatched: 6. Here the CDR3 reads CASRWETGGNQPQHF. The CDR3 nucleotides read TGTGCCAGCAGGTGGGAGACAGGGGGCAATCAGCCCCAGCATTTT.

The chain is built from TRBV5-4 and TRBJ2-1; D gene unclear. The CDR3 runs 11 residues. Trimming shortened V by 0 bases and J by 8 bases, and 3 bases separated the two germline ends. Germline CDR1 and CDR2: SGHNT and YYREEE (reference sequence). The CDR3 DNA reads as TGTGCCAGCAGCTTGGATTATGAGCAGTTCTTC. Translation: CASSLDYEQFF.

The V gene is TRBV2, the J gene TRBJ2-5; D unresolved. This CDR3 is built from 11 residues. V was cut by 2 bases and J by 4 bases, with 2 bases left in between. The germline gives CDR1 SNHLY, CDR2 FYNNEI. Written as DNA, the CDR3 is TGTGCCAGCAGTGAAATAGAGACCCAGTACTTC. Translating gives CASSEIETQYF.

This clone was counted only a few times. The chain carries TRBV5-1 and TRBJ1-1; TRBD1 might be the D (6 bases). V was trimmed by 4 bases and J by 8 bases, leaving 12 bases between them. Germline V gives CDR1 SGHRS, CDR2 YFSETQ. The CDR3 length is 12 residues. The CDR3 nucleotides read TGCGCCAGCAGCGGGGGGACAAAAGAAGCTTTCTTT. Translating it yields CASSGGTKEAFF.

The chain employs TRBV9 and TRBJ1-5; tentatively, D is TRBD1 (5 bases). This CDR3 has 14 amino acids. The germline CDR1 and CDR2 sequences are SGDLS and YYNGEE. V was shortened by 0 bases and J by 6 bases, with 10 bases between the two germline ends. Here the CDR3 reads CASSVDGAAQPQHF. The DNA for the CDR3 is TGTGCCAGCAGCGTAGATGGGGCCGCTCAGCCCCAGCATTTT.

CDR3 nucleotides: TGTGCCAGCAGTTCCGACAGGGTCCGCCTCGAGGGCTACACCTTC. Encoded protein: CASSSDRVRLEGYTF. This chain links TRBV2 with TRBJ1-2, with 7 bases identical to TRBD1. The trim removed 5 bases at V and 8 bases at J, leaving 14 bases unmatched. Germline CDR1 and CDR2: SNHLY and FYNNEI. The CDR3 length is 15 residues.

This sequence joins TRBV2 and TRBJ1-5; tentative D call: TRBD1 (6 bases). Trimming cost V 6 bases and J 3 bases, with 12 bases left between them. Germline V gene data show CDR1 as SNHLY and CDR2 as FYNNEI. The CDR3 runs to 14 residues. CDR3 protein: CASRQGGDNQPQHF. The CDR3 DNA reads TGTGCCAGCAGACAGGGAGGGGACAATCAGCCCCAGCATTTT.

The chain has TRBV7-8 and TRBJ2-1; D not resolved. The CDR3 is 13 amino acids. Germline assignment: CDR1 SGHVS and CDR2 FQNEAQ. Trimming took off 5 bases at V and 3 bases at J, with 8 bases between the two ends. The CDR3 sequence: CASSHGRYNEQFF. CDR3 nucleotides: TGTGCCAGCAGCCACGGGCGCTACAATGAGCAGTTCTTC.

This chain connects TRBV19 to TRBJ2-1; D gene uncertain. The length of the CDR3 is 12 residues. Germline V gene data show CDR1 as LNHDA and CDR2 as SQIVND (reference sequence). With 0 bases removed from V and 4 bases from J, the gap between germline ends came to 1 base. The CDR3 loop is CASSIEYNEQFF. DNA for the CDR3: TGTGCCAGTAGTATAGAGTACAATGAGCAGTTCTTC.

The chain recombines TRBV6-4 with TRBJ2-1; D might be TRBD1 (6 bases). Deletions cut 4 bases from V and 10 bases from J, with 17 bases between. The V gene's germline CDR1 is MRHNA and CDR2 SNTAGT. The CDR3 totals 14 residues. The CDR3 sequence: CASSAVSGAREQFF. The CDR3 DNA reads TGTGCCAGCAGTGCGGTTTCAGGGGCGAGGGAGCAGTTCTTC.